The 20 T cell receptor beta chains below come from one sample, sequenced in a study of blood T cell repertoires in COVID-19. Assay used: immunoSEQ multiplex PCR; TCRdb lists only in-frame clones, some missing. The sample includes roughly 120,000 clones, around 85% seen only once; the top ten take approximately 5.1%. Sequencing input: peripheral blood. The receptor set was obtained from a woman aged 60 to 75 with COVID-19, enrolled during active disease.

The V gene is TRBV11-3, the J gene TRBJ2-7, with TRBD2 matching over 13 bases. The CDR3 has 17 residues. V lost 4 bases and J lost 5; bases outside the gene matches: 11. Germline CDR1 is SGHNT and CDR2 is YENEEA. As DNA, the CDR3 is TGTGCCAGCAGCTCCGGGACTAGCGGGGCCCACGGGGACGAGCAGTACTTC. As protein: CASSSGTSGAHGDEQYF.

This chain connects TRBV6-6 to TRBJ2-3, with 8 bases that match TRBD1. The germline CDR1 and CDR2 sequences are MNHNY and SVGAGI (reference sequence). The CDR3 is 17 amino acids. The ends lost 5 bases at V and 0 bases at J; junction bases unmatched: 10. CDR3 loop: CASSPGQAVPSTDTQYF. DNA of the CDR3: TGTGCCAGCAGTCCGGGACAGGCTGTTCCTAGCACAGATACGCAGTATTTT.

The V and J genes are TRBV3-1 (or the pseudogene TRBV3-2) and TRBJ1-1, with 8 nucleotides matching TRBD1. This CDR3 has 14 amino acids. The J segment lost 2 bases and the V segment lost 7 bases, leaving 6 bases of the junction unmatched. Germline CDR1 is LGHDT and CDR2 is YNNKEL (reference sequence). Here the CDR3 DNA reads TGTGCCAGCATGGGGCAGGGGGCAAACACTGAAGCTTTCTTT. Translating it yields CASMGQGANTEAFF.

The chain joins TRBV5-4 to TRBJ2-6; D may be TRBD2 (5 bases). CDR3 length: 16 residues. Between the trimmed V and J ends, which lost 5 bases and 2 bases, there was a span of 14 bases. The V gene's germline CDR1 is SGHNT and CDR2 YYREEE (reference sequence). The chain's CDR3 is CASRRHSGTGANVLTF. For the CDR3, the DNA is TGTGCCAGCAGACGACATTCCGGGACTGGGGCCAACGTCCTGACTTTC.

V gene TRBV19 combines with J gene TRBJ1-1, with TRBD1 as a possible D gene (5 bases). Trimming stripped 5 bases from V and 6 bases from J, with 19 bases between. Germline V gene lookup returns CDR1 LNHDA and CDR2 SQIVND (reference sequence). The CDR3 contains 15 residues. Here the CDR3 DNA reads TGTGCCAGTAGTCCCCGGGGGGTGGTTGAGCCTGAAGCTTTCTTT. The encoded protein is CASSPRGVVEPEAFF.

The chain couples TRBV7-3 to TRBJ1-5; D is undetermined. Per the germline V gene, CDR1 is SGHTA and CDR2 is FQGTGA. This CDR3 has 13 residues. Between the trimmed V and J ends, which lost 2 bases and 6 bases, there was a span of 8 bases. The CDR3, as DNA: TGTGCCAGCAGCTTATATGCGGCTCAGCCCCAGCATTTT. Amino acids: CASSLYAAQPQHF.

V is TRBV19 and J is TRBJ1-1, with D possibly being TRBD1 (5 bases). In germline, CDR1 is LNHDA, CDR2 SQIVND (reference sequence). Between the trimmed V and J ends, which lost 5 bases and 0 bases, there was a span of 10 bases. The CDR3 is made up of 14 amino acids. CDR3 sequence (DNA): TGTGCCAGTAGTCCGGACACAGTGAACACTGAAGCTTTCTTT. As protein: CASSPDTVNTEAFF. Looking up the rest from reference TRBV19 and TRBJ1-1 gives the full variable domain: DGGITQSPKYLFRKEGQNVTLSCEQNLNHDAMYWYRQDPGQGLRLIYYSQIVNDFQKGDIAEGYSVSREKKESFPLTVTSAQKNPTAFYLCASSPDTVNTEAFFGQGTRLTVV.

Notes on this clone: The same CDR3 is also encoded by other DNA sequences in this sample. The CDR3, as DNA: TGTGCCAGCAGCCTGGGACAGAACTATGGCTACACCTTC. Protein sequence: CASSLGQNYGYTF. The rearrangement uses TRBV2 and TRBJ1-2; 7 bases agree with TRBD1. J lost 2 bases, V lost 6 bases, and 3 bases had no gene match. Germline V lookup: CDR1 SNHLY, CDR2 FYNNEI. The CDR3 extends over 13 amino acids. The full variable domain, with the rest looked up from reference TRBV2 and TRBJ1-2, is EPEVTQTPSHQVTQMGQEVILRCVPISNHLYFYWYRQILGQKVEFLVSFYNNEISEKSEIFDDQFSVERPDGSNFTLKIRSTKLEDSAMYFCASSLGQNYGYTFGSGTRLTVV.

The V gene is TRBV14, the J gene TRBJ1-1; no clear D. The germline V and J ends were trimmed by 1 base and 8 bases, with 5 bases remaining between them. Germline CDR1 reads SGHDN; CDR2 reads FVKESK. The CDR3 is 11 amino acids. CDR3 coding DNA: TGTGCCAGCAGCCAAGCAACAGAAGCTTTCTTT. It translates to CASSQATEAFF.

This chain uses TRBV29-1 with TRBJ2-7; the match to TRBD2 covers 7 bases. V was clipped by 0 bases and J by 1 base; unmatched bases: 3. CDR3 length equals 14 residues. CDR1 is SQVTM, CDR2 ANQGSEA, per germline. This CDR3 reads CSVEDWGGSYEQYF. CDR3 sequence (DNA): TGCAGCGTTGAAGATTGGGGGGGGTCCTACGAGCAGTACTTC.

The V gene is TRBV27, the J gene TRBJ2-3, with 9 bases that match TRBD1. J lost 5 bases, V lost 3 bases, and 6 bases had no gene match. Germline values: CDR1 MNHEY, CDR2 SMNVEV (reference sequence). This CDR3 spans 15 amino acids. CDR3 DNA: TGTGCCAGCAGTTTCCGGGACAGGGCCGGAGATACGCAGTATTTT. This gives the protein CASSFRDRAGDTQYF.

This chain links TRBV6-5 with TRBJ1-1, with D possibly matching TRBD1 (6 bases). The CDR3 extends over 15 amino acids. CDR1 and CDR2 (germline): MNHEY, SVGAGI. V was cut by 7 bases and J by 3 bases, with 18 bases left in between. Here the CDR3 DNA reads TGTGCCAGCATAACGCCAGGGGATGAGGACACTGAAGCTTTCTTT. As protein: CASITPGDEDTEAFF.

A word on this clone: The junction differs from germline at one of its ends, possibly a read error. This chain connects TRBV5-5 to TRBJ1-2; D uncertain. Germline V gene lookup returns CDR1 SGHKS and CDR2 YYEKEE (reference sequence). The CDR3 extends over 12 amino acids. The CDR3 loop reads CASSLGRVDYTF. The CDR3 DNA sequence: TGTGCCAGCAGTTTGGGGAGGGTGGACTACACCTTC.

This chain joins TRBV2 and TRBJ1-5; a possible D gene is TRBD1 (6 bases). Trimming shortened V by 4 bases and J by 2 bases, and 21 bases separated the two germline ends. Per the germline V gene, CDR1 is SNHLY and CDR2 is FYNNEI. This CDR3 spans 18 amino acids. The DNA of the CDR3 is TGTGCCAGCAGTGGGCCGGCCAGGGGCGCGGGCCGCAATCAGCCCCAGCATTTT. It yields the protein CASSGPARGAGRNQPQHF.

Only one count was recorded for this clone. The gene calls are TRBV7-3 and TRBJ1-3; D perhaps matches TRBD1 (5 bases). The V gene lost 2 bases and the J gene lost 0 bases, with 11 bases spanning the gap. Germline assignment: CDR1 SGHTA and CDR2 FQGTGA. This CDR3 has 16 amino acids. CDR3 coding DNA: TGTGCCAGCAGCTTAGATGGGGGGAGCTCTGGAAACACCATATATTTT. Residues: CASSLDGGSSGNTIYF.

The genes are TRBV30 and TRBJ2-7; possibly TRBD2 for D (7 bases). Trimming left V 1 base short and J 3 bases short, with 16 bases between. Germline CDR1 reads GTSNPN; CDR2 reads SVGIG (reference sequence). The CDR3 extends over 15 amino acids. CDR3 nucleotide sequence: TGTGCCTGGAGTGGTTTCGAGGGGGGGATCTACGAGCAGTACTTC. Protein: CAWSGFEGGIYEQYF.

This chain connects TRBV3-1 (or the pseudogene TRBV3-2) to TRBJ2-3; 7 bases are shared with TRBD2. Germline loops: CDR1 LGHDT, CDR2 YNNKEL (reference sequence). The CDR3 length is 17 residues. V gave up 1 base and J gave up 2 bases; unmatched junction bases: 9. CDR3 coding DNA: TGTGCCAGCAGCCAAGCCGAGAGCGGGGAATACACAGATACGCAGTATTTT. Translating gives CASSQAESGEYTDTQYF.

The rearrangement joins TRBV9 to TRBJ1-4; perhaps TRBD1 as D (5 bases). The V gene lost 0 bases and the J gene lost 4 bases, with 10 bases spanning the gap. Germline V gene data show CDR1 as SGDLS and CDR2 as YYNGEE. The CDR3 runs to 15 residues. The CDR3 loop is CASSVAGEGNEKLFF. The CDR3 DNA sequence: TGTGCCAGCAGCGTAGCGGGGGAGGGTAATGAAAAACTGTTTTTT.

The chain uses TRBV9 and TRBJ1-3; possibly TRBD1 for D (6 bases). V shed 3 bases and J shed 3 bases, with 13 bases lying between them. The germline CDR1 and CDR2 sequences are SGDLS and YYNGEE. CDR3 size: 15 residues. CDR3 bases: TGTGCCAGCAGCGAAAGGGGGGGTCTTGGAAACACCATATATTTT. Protein product: CASSERGGLGNTIYF.

The chain employs TRBV5-1 and TRBJ1-2; D gene uncertain. The V end was cut by 2 bases, the J end by 8 bases, with 7 bases between. The CDR3 covers 11 residues. Looked up from germline, CDR1 is SGHRS and CDR2 is YFSETQ. The CDR3: CASSFGGGYTF. The CDR3 region has the DNA TGCGCCAGCAGCTTTGGCGGGGGCTACACCTTC.